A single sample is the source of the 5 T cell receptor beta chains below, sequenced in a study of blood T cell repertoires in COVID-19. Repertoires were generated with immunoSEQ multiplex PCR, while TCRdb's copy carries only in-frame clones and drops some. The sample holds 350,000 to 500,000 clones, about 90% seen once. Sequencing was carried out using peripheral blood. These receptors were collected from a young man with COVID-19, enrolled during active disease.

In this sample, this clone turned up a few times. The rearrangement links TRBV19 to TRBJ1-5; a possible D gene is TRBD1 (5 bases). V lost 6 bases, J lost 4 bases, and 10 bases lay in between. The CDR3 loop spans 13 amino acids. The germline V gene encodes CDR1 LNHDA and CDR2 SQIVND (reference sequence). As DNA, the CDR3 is TGTGCCAGTAGACGGGGGAGAAATCAGCCCCAGCATTTT. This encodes CASRRGRNQPQHF.

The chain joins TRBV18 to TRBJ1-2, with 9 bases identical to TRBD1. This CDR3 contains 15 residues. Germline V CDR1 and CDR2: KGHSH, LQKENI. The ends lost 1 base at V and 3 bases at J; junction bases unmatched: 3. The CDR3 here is CASSPQTGGDYGYTF. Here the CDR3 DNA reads TGTGCCAGCTCACCACAGACAGGGGGGGACTATGGCTACACCTTC.

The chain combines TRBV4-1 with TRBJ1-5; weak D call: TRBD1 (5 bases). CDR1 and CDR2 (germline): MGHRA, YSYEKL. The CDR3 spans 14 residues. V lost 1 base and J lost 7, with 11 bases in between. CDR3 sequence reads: CASSQVTGDQPQHF. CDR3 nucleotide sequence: TGCGCCAGCAGCCAAGTCACGGGGGACCAGCCCCAGCATTTT.

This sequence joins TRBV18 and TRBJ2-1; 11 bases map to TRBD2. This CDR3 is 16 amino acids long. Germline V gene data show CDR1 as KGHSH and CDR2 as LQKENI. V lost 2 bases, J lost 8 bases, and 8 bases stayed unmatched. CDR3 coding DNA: TGTGCCAGCTCACCAACGGCTAGCGGGAGGAACTATGAGCAGTTCTTC. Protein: CASSPTASGRNYEQFF.

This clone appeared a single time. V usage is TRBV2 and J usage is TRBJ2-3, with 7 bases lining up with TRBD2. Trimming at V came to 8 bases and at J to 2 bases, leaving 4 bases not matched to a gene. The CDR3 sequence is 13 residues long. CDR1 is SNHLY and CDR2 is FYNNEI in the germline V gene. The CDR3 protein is CASLAELTDTQYF. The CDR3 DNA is TGTGCCAGCCTAGCGGAACTCACAGATACGCAGTATTTT.